The 23 T cell receptor beta chains below were found in one sample sequenced in a study of neurological immune-mediated disorders. TCRdb passed the 5' RACE reads through MiXCR, listing each CDR3 protein once. The sample holds 14,000 or so distinct CDR3 sequences, about 10% seen once. The sample taken for sequencing was PBMCs. All receptors derive from a woman aged 40 to 50 in good health.

This clonotype has a count of ten or more. The CDR3 spells CSAREYGAGEKLFF. Written as DNA, the CDR3 is TGCAGTGCTAGAGAGTACGGGGCGGGGGAAAAACTGTTTTTT. The chain uses TRBV20-1 and TRBJ1-4, with D perhaps TRBD1 (5 bases). CDR1 and CDR2 (germline): DFQATT, SNEGSKA (reference sequence). The CDR3 loop spans 14 amino acids. Trimming took off 0 bases at V and 8 bases at J, with 13 bases between the two ends.

The table lists this clonotype with many counts. V usage is TRBV5-1 and J usage is TRBJ2-2; no reliable D call. Germline V gene lookup returns CDR1 SGHRS and CDR2 YFSETQ. The CDR3 is 12 amino acids. V was clipped by 4 bases and J by 6 bases, with 7 bases between them. The CDR3 nucleotides read TGCGCCAGCAGCGCACAGCCCGGGGAGCTGTTTTTT. Residues: CASSAQPGELFF.

This clonotype was seen at least ten times. V is TRBV7-9 and J is TRBJ2-1; the D gene could be TRBD1 or TRBD2 (5 bases each). CDR1 is SEHNR, CDR2 FQNEAQ, per germline (reference sequence). This CDR3 is 17 amino acids long. V was cut by 4 bases and J by 6 bases, with 22 bases left in between. The CDR3 DNA reads as TGTGCCAGCAGCTCCTATTCCGGGACCAGACATTCCAATGAGCAGTTCTTC. This gives the protein CASSSYSGTRHSNEQFF.

This clonotype appeared many times. V usage is TRBV5-1 and J usage is TRBJ2-7; 7 bases match TRBD1. Per germline, CDR1 SGHRS and CDR2 YFSETQ. CDR3 length: 14 amino acids. The trim removed 1 base at V and 3 bases at J, leaving 4 bases unmatched. The CDR3 loop is CASSLLTGNYEQYF. The CDR3 DNA reads as TGCGCCAGCAGCTTGTTGACAGGGAACTACGAGCAGTACTTC.

This clonotype was seen at least ten times. The CDR3 region has the DNA TGCAGTGGAAGGGGAGGGGTCGGCTATGGCTACACCTTC. This gives the protein CSGRGGVGYGYTF. The genes are TRBV20-1 and TRBJ1-2; D may be TRBD1 (5 bases). Per the germline V gene, CDR1 is DFQATT and CDR2 is SNEGSKA (reference sequence). The V and J ends lost 7 bases and 4 bases respectively, with 16 bases between them. CDR3 size: 13 residues.

This clonotype has a count of ten or more. V gene TRBV20-1 combines with J gene TRBJ2-7; D may be TRBD2 (5 bases). The CDR3 sequence is 14 residues long. Trimming took off 3 bases at V and 1 base at J, with 13 bases between the two ends. Germline CDR1 reads DFQATT; CDR2 reads SNEGSKA (reference sequence). In DNA form, the CDR3 reads TGCAGTGCTAGGAGGGATCCCATGTCCTACGAGCAGTACTTC. This gives the protein CSARRDPMSYEQYF.

This clonotype was recorded at least ten times. V gene TRBV12-3 or TRBV12-4 combines with J gene TRBJ1-2; D may be TRBD1 (5 bases). V was trimmed by 5 bases and J by 8 bases, leaving 15 bases between them. There are 13 residues in the CDR3. CDR3 amino acids: CASSTPPGRGYTF. As DNA, the CDR3 is TGTGCCAGCAGTACCCCCCCAGGGCGAGGCTACACCTTC.

The chain employs TRBV3-1 and TRBJ2-7; no reliable D call. Germline assignment: CDR1 LGHDT and CDR2 YNNKEL (reference sequence). The CDR3 has 13 amino acids. V lost 4 bases to trimming and J lost 5 bases, with 12 bases between them. CDR3 bases: TGTGCCAGCAGCCGAGACGGGCGCAACGAGCAGTACTTC. Its translation is CASSRDGRNEQYF.

Ten or more counts support this clonotype. The rearrangement uses TRBV3-1 and TRBJ2-1; D may be TRBD1 (6 bases). CDR3 length equals 15 residues. Germline V lookup: CDR1 LGHDT, CDR2 YNNKEL (reference sequence). Trimming took off 1 base at V and 4 bases at J, with 11 bases between the two ends. This CDR3 reads CASSQVGAGYNEQFF. In DNA form, the CDR3 reads TGTGCCAGCAGCCAAGTGGGGGCCGGATACAATGAGCAGTTCTTC.

The chain couples TRBV28 to TRBJ2-7; D gene uncertain. The ends were cut back, 5 bases at V and 2 bases at J, with 13 bases in the middle. This CDR3 contains 14 residues. Germline loops: CDR1 MDHEN, CDR2 SYDVKM. The CDR3 DNA reads as TGTGCCAGCAGTGAAACTATGAACACCTACGAGCAGTACTTC. Amino acids: CASSETMNTYEQYF.

Ten or more counts support this clonotype. This rearrangement joins TRBV4-1 to TRBJ2-1, with D maybe TRBD1 (5 bases). Germline V gene sequence: CDR1 MGHRA, CDR2 YSYEKL. V was pared by 2 bases and J by 10 bases, with 12 bases between. The CDR3 totals 13 residues. The CDR3 spells CASSQRQLWEQFF. The CDR3 DNA is TGCGCCAGCAGCCAAAGACAGCTGTGGGAGCAGTTCTTC.

This clonotype was picked up many times. The chain is built from TRBV7-9 and TRBJ1-4, with unresolved D. The V end lost 1 base, the J end lost 8 bases, and 14 bases lay between the germline ends. The CDR3 spans 15 residues. CDR1 and CDR2 (germline): SEHNR, FQNEAQ (reference sequence). The CDR3 loop is CASSLGTSGYEKLFF. The CDR3 region has the DNA TGTGCCAGCAGCTTAGGGACCTCCGGTTACGAAAAACTGTTTTTT.

Many counts were recorded for this clonotype. The rearrangement joins TRBV6-1 to TRBJ1-5; a weak D match, TRBD1 (6 bases). The V gene lost 1 base and the J gene lost 0 bases, with 7 bases spanning the gap. Germline-derived CDR1 and CDR2 are MNHNS and SASEGT. The CDR3 length is 15 residues. The CDR3 protein is CASSEEGDSNQPQHF. DNA for the CDR3: TGTGCCAGCAGTGAAGAGGGGGATAGCAATCAGCCCCAGCATTTT.

This clonotype appeared many times. The chain recombines TRBV5-4 with TRBJ1-4; D perhaps matches TRBD1 (5 bases). The CDR3 is made up of 13 amino acids. CDR1 and CDR2 (germline): SGHNT, YYREEE (reference sequence). Trimming took 3 bases from V and 5 from J, leaving 8 bases between them. The CDR3 DNA follows: TGTGCCAGCAGCTGGGGGGGAAATGAAAAACTGTTTTTT. This sequence encodes CASSWGGNEKLFF.

This chain links TRBV7-8 with TRBJ2-5; tentative D call: TRBD2 (6 bases). With 5 bases removed from V and 1 base from J, the gap between germline ends came to 14 bases. This CDR3 is built from 15 residues. The V gene's germline CDR1 is SGHVS and CDR2 FQNEAQ. The CDR3 sequence is CASSPSPGAQETQYF. The CDR3 bases are TGTGCCAGCAGCCCCTCACCGGGAGCCCAAGAGACCCAGTACTTC. The whole variable domain, filled in from reference TRBV7-8 and TRBJ2-5, reads GAGVSQSPRYKVAKRGQDVALRCDPISGHVSLFWYQQALGQGPEFLTYFQNEAQLDKSGLPSDRFFAERPEGSVSTLKIQRTQQEDSAVYLCASSPSPGAQETQYFGPGTRLLVL.

Notes on this clonotype: The DNA is left out, because the CDR3 cannot be placed on it with certainty; the CDR3 is given as TCRdb lists it. V is TRBV7-9 and J is TRBJ2-3; the listed D gene, TRBD1, was not tested against the DNA. Including both end residues, the CDR3 is 20 amino acids long. CDR1 and CDR2 (germline): SEHNR, FQNEAQ (reference sequence). Here the CDR3 reads CASSFYICSVPGRGSDTQYF.

This clonotype was detected ten times or more. J is TRBJ2-7 and V is TRBV12-3 or TRBV12-4, with 12 positions matching TRBD2. The junction had 4 bases not matched to a gene; V was cut back by 6 bases and J by 7 bases. CDR3 length: 13 residues. The CDR3 region is CASRRGLAGEQYF. CDR3 DNA sequence: TGTGCCAGCAGGCGCGGACTAGCGGGAGAGCAGTACTTC.

In this sample, this clonotype turned up many times. The J gene is TRBJ1-4, the V gene TRBV4-1; D is uncertain. Deletions cut 4 bases from V and 5 bases from J, with 14 bases between. The germline V gene encodes CDR1 MGHRA and CDR2 YSYEKL. This CDR3 has 15 residues. CDR3 protein: CASSRDRGSNEKLFF. CDR3 coding DNA: TGCGCCAGCAGCCGAGACCGGGGTTCAAATGAAAAACTGTTTTTT.

This clonotype was counted ten times or more. The V gene is TRBV6-5, the J gene TRBJ2-2; tentative D call: TRBD2 (5 bases). CDR3 length: 13 residues. V was pared by 6 bases and J by 6 bases, with 11 bases between. Germline CDR1 reads MNHEY; CDR2 reads SVGAGI. CDR3 sequence reads: CASRGQAAGELFF. Written as DNA, the CDR3 is TGTGCCAGCAGGGGCCAAGCGGCCGGGGAGCTGTTTTTT.

This clonotype qualifies as medium-sized (0.01 to 0.1%). V and J are TRBV28 and TRBJ2-1; 9 nucleotides align to TRBD2. Germline V gene lookup returns CDR1 MDHEN and CDR2 SYDVKM. CDR3 size: 18 residues. Trimming took 3 bases from V and 0 from J; bases not matched to a gene: 9. CDR3: CASSFSAAGGSSYNEQFF. In DNA, the CDR3 is TGTGCCAGCAGTTTCTCTGCAGCGGGAGGCAGCTCCTACAATGAGCAGTTCTTC.

This clonotype was recorded at least ten times. The V and J genes are TRBV28 and TRBJ2-1, with D perhaps matching TRBD2 (6 bases). Per germline, CDR1 MDHEN and CDR2 SYDVKM. Trimming removed 5 bases at V and 6 bases at J, with 14 bases between. The CDR3 consists of 14 residues. The CDR3 sequence: CASSPPRDGNEQFF. CDR3 nucleotide sequence: TGTGCCAGCAGTCCTCCGCGGGACGGCAATGAGCAGTTCTTC.

This clonotype was detected ten times or more. The DNA of the CDR3 is TGCAGTGCTAGACCCTACCAGACTAGCGGGGGACCCTACAATGAGCAGTTCTTC. Amino acids: CSARPYQTSGGPYNEQFF. The chain has TRBV20-1 and TRBJ2-1; 12 nucleotides align to TRBD2. The CDR3 is made up of 18 amino acids. V shed 2 bases, J shed 2 bases, and the junction held 10 bases outside the gene matches. CDR1 is DFQATT, CDR2 SNEGSKA, per germline (reference sequence).

This clonotype showed up many times. The chain has TRBV28 and TRBJ2-4; 9 nucleotides line up with TRBD1. Germline-derived CDR1 and CDR2 are MDHEN and SYDVKM. This CDR3 contains 13 residues. V shed 10 bases and J 8 bases; nucleotides not matched to a gene: 9. DNA for the CDR3: TGTGCCACCAATACAGGGGGCGACGACATTCAGTACTTC. Translating gives CATNTGGDDIQYF.